This passage covers 18 T cell receptor beta chains from one sample sequenced in a study of Ad26.COV2.S vaccination and SARS-CoV-2 variants. Stated treatment: roughly 18 received Ad26.COV2.S at low or high dose, single or two shots; a few received placebo; per-sample allocation not given. Sampling was performed 63 days after the first vaccine or placebo injection. Profiled with immunoSEQ multiplex PCR; TCRdb holds only in-frame clones, not every one. The sample consists of hundreds of thousands of clones, over 75% of them appearing once. The sample in question was peripheral blood, obtained in a trial of Ad26.COV2.S vaccine versus placebo. These receptors originate from a person between 18 and 65 years old who received the Ad26.COV2.S COVID-19 vaccine or a placebo.

The chain employs TRBV19 and TRBJ2-3; 16 bases fit TRBD2. V lost 5 bases and J lost 5; bases outside the gene matches: 7. From germline, CDR1 is LNHDA and CDR2 SQIVND (reference sequence). This CDR3 region has 17 residues. CDR3 sequence: CASSLGLAGGQGDTQYF. As DNA, the CDR3 is TGTGCCAGTAGTCTGGGACTAGCGGGAGGGCAGGGAGATACGCAGTATTTT.

This chain's CDR3 is CASASGTFNTEAFF. The DNA for the CDR3 is TGTGCCAGCGCTTCGGGGACTTTTAACACTGAAGCTTTCTTT. The rearrangement joins TRBV6-5 to TRBJ1-1; D might be TRBD1 (5 bases). This CDR3 region has 14 residues. The germline V and J ends were trimmed by 8 bases and 2 bases, with 15 bases remaining between them. Germline CDR1 MNHEY, CDR2 SVGAGI.

The chain uses TRBV29-1 and TRBJ2-1; D gene ambiguous. Germline CDR1 and CDR2: SQVTM and ANQGSEA. V lost 7 bases and J 6 bases, leaving 22 bases between the germline ends. The CDR3 has 15 residues. The CDR3 loop is CSGLPGLVSPNEQFF. The DNA of the CDR3 is TGCAGCGGCTTACCGGGCCTCGTTTCACCCAATGAGCAGTTCTTC.

The chain links TRBV30 to TRBJ2-1; D is ambiguous. Germline lookup yields CDR1 GTSNPN and CDR2 SVGIG (reference sequence). The CDR3 consists of 11 residues. Between the trimmed V and J ends, which lost 3 bases and 8 bases, there was a span of 8 bases. CDR3 nucleotide sequence: TGTGCCTGGAGAAGTAGTCATGAGCAGTTCTTC. It encodes CAWRSSHEQFF.

This rearrangement joins TRBV7-9 to TRBJ2-7; D is unclear. Trimming shortened V by 5 bases and J by 0 bases, and 14 bases separated the two germline ends. This CDR3 has 15 amino acids. Germline V gene lookup returns CDR1 SEHNR and CDR2 FQNEAQ (reference sequence). This chain's CDR3 is CASSTGTAGSYEQYF. In nucleotides, the CDR3 is TGTGCCAGCAGCACCGGAACAGCAGGCTCCTACGAGCAGTACTTC. The whole variable domain, remainder taken from reference TRBV7-9 and TRBJ2-7, is DTGVSQNPRHKITKRGQNVTFRCDPISEHNRLYWYRQTLGQGPEFLTYFQNEAQLEKSRLLSDRFSAERPKGSFSTLEIQRTEQGDSAMYLCASSTGTAGSYEQYFGPGTRLTVT.

As concerns this clone: The sample holds other DNA sequences that translate to the same CDR3. The J gene is TRBJ1-1, the V gene TRBV7-9; D not resolved. V lost 2 bases and J 1 base, leaving 8 bases between the germline ends. This CDR3 spans 14 amino acids. Germline lookup yields CDR1 SEHNR and CDR2 FQNEAQ (reference sequence). CDR3 nucleotide sequence: TGTGCCAGCAGCTTATCCCAAGCGAACACTGAAGCTTTCTTT. Translated, it gives CASSLSQANTEAFF. The full variable domain, with the rest looked up from reference TRBV7-9 and TRBJ1-1, is DTGVSQNPRHKITKRGQNVTFRCDPISEHNRLYWYRQTLGQGPEFLTYFQNEAQLEKSRLLSDRFSAERPKGSFSTLEIQRTEQGDSAMYLCASSLSQANTEAFFGQGTRLTVV.

V gene TRBV6-5 combines with J gene TRBJ1-2; D might be TRBD1 (5 bases). Germline lookup yields CDR1 MNHEY and CDR2 SVGAGI. Trimming left V 5 bases short and J 4 bases short, with 14 bases between. This CDR3 is 14 amino acids long. The CDR3 DNA sequence: TGTGCCAGCAGTCCCCTGGGGGGTAGCTATGGCTACACCTTC. The encoded protein is CASSPLGGSYGYTF.

J is TRBJ2-1 and V is TRBV6-6, with TRBD1 matching over 10 bases. The CDR3 is 15 amino acids. The ends lost 0 bases at V and 9 bases at J; junction bases unmatched: 5. Germline V lookup: CDR1 MNHNY, CDR2 SVGAGI (reference sequence). The CDR3 loop is CASSYSWDRGSEQFF. The CDR3 DNA follows: TGTGCCAGCAGTTACTCTTGGGACAGGGGAAGTGAGCAGTTCTTC.

The chain joins TRBV28 to TRBJ2-7, with 9 bases matching TRBD2. V dropped 6 bases and J dropped 4; count of bases not matched to a gene: 10. The CDR3 is 15 amino acids. Per the germline V gene, CDR1 is MDHEN and CDR2 is SYDVKM. CDR3 in amino acids: CASRAGLSGGYEQYF. CDR3 DNA: TGTGCCAGCAGGGCCGGACTTAGCGGGGGTTACGAGCAGTACTTC.

About this clone itself: The sample contains more than one DNA sequence encoding this CDR3. V gene TRBV27 combines with J gene TRBJ1-1, with TRBD1 as a possible D gene (6 bases). V was pared by 3 bases and J by 1 base, with 9 bases between. This CDR3 is 14 amino acids long. Germline CDR1 is MNHEY and CDR2 is SMNVEV (reference sequence). CDR3 residues: CASSFTGRNTEAFF. The CDR3 DNA sequence: TGTGCCAGCAGTTTCACAGGGAGGAACACTGAAGCTTTCTTT.

This chain's CDR3 is CASSLTGTGGQQPQHF. The DNA for the CDR3 is TGTGCCAGCAGTCTTACCGGGACAGGGGGCCAACAGCCCCAGCATTTT. V gene TRBV27 combines with J gene TRBJ1-5; 12 bases are shared with TRBD1. Germline CDR1 reads MNHEY; CDR2 reads SMNVEV (reference sequence). CDR3 length: 16 amino acids. The V segment lost 5 bases and the J segment 7 bases; nucleotides outside the gene matches: 9.

This clone was detected only once. The rearrangement joins TRBV10-1 to TRBJ2-2; TRBD1 matches 7 bases. V lost 10 bases to trimming and J lost 4 bases; unmatched junction nucleotides: 9. The CDR3 consists of 14 residues. Germline CDR1 WNHNN, CDR2 SYGVQD (reference sequence). CDR3 in DNA: TGCGCCAACGAAGAGGGACAGACCACCGGGGAGCTGTTTTTT. It encodes CANEEGQTTGELFF.

The chain couples TRBV7-8 to TRBJ2-7; no definite D call. The germline V gene has CDR1 SGHVS and CDR2 FQNEAQ. CDR3 length equals 13 residues. Trimming removed 3 bases from V and 4 bases from J, with 10 bases in between. CDR3 in DNA: TGTGCCAGCAGCTTCGACCAGGATTACGAGCAGTACTTC. This codes for CASSFDQDYEQYF.

The V gene is TRBV19, the J gene TRBJ2-7; possibly TRBD1 or TRBD2 for D (6 bases each). V was shortened by 3 bases and J by 6 bases, with 9 bases between the two germline ends. Germline-derived CDR1 and CDR2 are LNHDA and SQIVND (reference sequence). This CDR3 contains 12 residues. The CDR3 loop reads CASSMPGAEQYF. CDR3 sequence (DNA): TGTGCCAGTAGTATGCCGGGGGCCGAGCAGTACTTC.

The chain is built from TRBV5-4 and TRBJ2-7; D may be TRBD2 (7 bases). CDR3 length equals 15 residues. Germline V lookup: CDR1 SGHNT, CDR2 YYREEE (reference sequence). V lost 4 bases and J 3 bases, leaving 17 bases between the germline ends. The CDR3 reads CASSPAGGRYYEQYF. As DNA, the CDR3 is TGTGCCAGCAGCCCCGCCGGGGGGCGCTACTACGAGCAGTACTTC.

This clone was counted a few times. The sample has other DNA sequences that encode this CDR3 too. The rearrangement links TRBV30 to TRBJ2-7; no reliable D call. Germline values: CDR1 GTSNPN, CDR2 SVGIG (reference sequence). Deletions cut 2 bases from V and 0 bases from J, with 8 bases between. The CDR3 is 13 amino acids. In nucleotides, the CDR3 is TGTGCCTGGAGTTCGGGTAGCTCCTACGAGCAGTACTTC. It yields the protein CAWSSGSSYEQYF.

The chain joins TRBV15 to TRBJ1-6; TRBD1 matches 8 bases. This CDR3 spans 17 amino acids. The V gene's germline CDR1 is LNHNV and CDR2 YYDKDF (reference sequence). The V segment lost 6 bases and the J segment 15 bases; nucleotides outside the gene matches: 22. CDR3 sequence: CATSPRASGTGSSRLHF. The CDR3, as DNA: TGTGCCACCAGTCCTCGCGCCTCCGGGACAGGTTCGTCGCGCCTCCACTTT.

The chain employs TRBV4-3 and TRBJ2-1, with 11 bases that match TRBD2. The germline V gene has CDR1 LGHNA and CDR2 YSLEER. Trimming took 4 bases from V and 9 from J; bases not matched to a gene: 8. CDR3 length: 15 residues. CDR3 nucleotides: TGCGCCAGCAGCCCCTTGACTAGCGGGATGGCTGAGCAGTTCTTC. Encoded protein: CASSPLTSGMAEQFF.